A single sample is the source of the 25 T cell receptor beta chains below, sequenced in a study of T cell repertoires in cytomegalovirus infection. MiXCR, run by TCRdb on the reads, gives a single entry per CDR3 protein. The repertoire includes 630,000 or so distinct CDR3 sequences, around 24% of them detected once, and 6.5% to 10% sits in the top ten. Sequencing was done on a sample of CD8+ T cells from PBMCs. All receptors derive from a human donor in good health (CMV status not recorded). Some clones in this sample may be carry-over from other donors' samples.

There are a few counts of this clonotype. The V gene is TRBV12-3 or TRBV12-4, the J gene TRBJ2-5; 7 bases fit TRBD1. Trimming at V came to 6 bases and at J to 5 bases, leaving 9 bases not matched to a gene. The CDR3 consists of 14 residues. The CDR3 region is CASSGQASWETQYF. For the CDR3, the DNA is TGTGCCAGCAGCGGACAGGCCTCATGGGAGACCCAGTACTTC.

The chain carries TRBV14 and TRBJ2-3; TRBD2 agrees at 10 bases. Trimming cost V 0 bases and J 6 bases; bases outside gene matches: 21. Germline CDR1 and CDR2: SGHDN and FVKESK. There are 21 residues in the CDR3. The CDR3 DNA reads as TGTGCCAGCAGCCAAGATGAGGGGACTAGCGCAAACCCCGACTGGTTGGATACGCAGTATTTT. Its translation: CASSQDEGTSANPDWLDTQYF.

This clonotype was seen a few times. The chain couples TRBV6-5 to TRBJ1-1; D is possibly TRBD1 (6 bases). The germline V gene encodes CDR1 MNHEY and CDR2 SVGAGI. There are 15 residues in the CDR3. V was trimmed by 5 bases and J by 9 bases, leaving 22 bases between them. CDR3 DNA sequence: TGTGCCAGCAGTCTCAAACCGTGGGAGGGGGATCAAGCTTTCTTT. It encodes CASSLKPWEGDQAFF.

This chain links TRBV4-1 with TRBJ2-7, with D perhaps TRBD1 or TRBD2 (5 bases each). The CDR3 covers 16 residues. The V gene lost 1 base and the J gene lost 3 bases, with 16 bases spanning the gap. The germline CDR1 and CDR2 sequences are MGHRA and YSYEKL. The CDR3 region has the DNA TGCGCCAGCAGCCAAGGAACGGGGCTAGCTCTCTACGAGCAGTACTTC. Translation: CASSQGTGLALYEQYF.

This clonotype turned up a few times. The CDR3 nucleotides are TGTGCCAGCAGTTACTCACTGCCAGGAGATAGCCACGAGCAGTACTTC. Protein product: CASSYSLPGDSHEQYF. J is TRBJ2-7 and V is TRBV6-2 or TRBV6-3; D is uncertain. CDR3 size: 16 residues. Germline CDR1 and CDR2: MNHEY and SVGEGT. V shed 0 bases and J shed 5 bases, with 17 bases lying between them.

This clonotype occurred a few times. The chain uses TRBV14 and TRBJ2-1; 11 nucleotides match TRBD1. The V gene's germline CDR1 is SGHDN and CDR2 FVKESK. The V gene end was trimmed by 5 bases and the J gene end by 8 bases; junction bases not matched to a gene: 2. The CDR3 has 13 residues. The CDR3 here is CASSWTGGYEQFF. The CDR3 DNA reads as TGTGCCAGCAGCTGGACAGGGGGCTATGAGCAGTTCTTC.

A word on this clonotype: One end of the junction varies from germline; a read error may be responsible. The chain carries TRBV20-1 and TRBJ2-1; D is uncertain. Germline values: CDR1 DFQATT, CDR2 SNEGSKA (reference sequence). CDR3 size: 15 residues. The CDR3 region has the DNA TGTAGTGCTAGAGATTCCAGGAGCTCCTACAATGAGCAGTTCTTC. Translating gives CSARDSRSSYNEQFF.

This clonotype was picked up a small number of times. This rearrangement joins TRBV20-1 to TRBJ2-7; weak D call: TRBD2 (6 bases). Trimming removed 6 bases from V and 0 bases from J, with 15 bases in between. Germline lookup yields CDR1 DFQATT and CDR2 SNEGSKA (reference sequence). CDR3 length: 14 amino acids. In DNA, the CDR3 is TGCAGTGCGGGCGGGGCCACAGCCTCCTACGAGCAGTACTTC. It codes for CSAGGATASYEQYF.

The rearrangement joins TRBV4-3 to TRBJ1-2; D gene unclear. V lost 4 bases to trimming and J lost 4 bases, with 22 bases between them. Germline V gives CDR1 LGHNA, CDR2 YSLEER. The CDR3 has 17 amino acids. In nucleotides, the CDR3 is TGCGCCAGCAGCCTCGAGTACGAAGGGAACTGGGGCTATGGCTACACCTTC. Translated: CASSLEYEGNWGYGYTF.

This clonotype showed up many times. The rearrangement joins TRBV12-3 or TRBV12-4 to TRBJ2-7, with no clear D. V gave up 6 bases and J gave up 2 bases, with 17 bases separating them. There are 15 residues in the CDR3. CDR3 sequence: CASRVWVGEAYEQYF. The CDR3 DNA follows: TGTGCCAGCAGGGTCTGGGTAGGCGAAGCCTACGAGCAGTACTTC.

Notes on this clonotype: A clone one base away is much larger, so this may be a read error. The DNA for the CDR3 is TGTGCCGGCAGCCAAGAGACAGGGGGCGCCAACTATGGCTACACCTTC. Translation: CAGSQETGGANYGYTF. This sequence joins TRBV4-2 and TRBJ1-2, with 10 bases matching TRBD1. Germline V gives CDR1 LGHNA, CDR2 YNFKEQ. The CDR3 is 16 amino acids.

This clonotype has a handful of counts. V is TRBV27 and J is TRBJ2-1, with unresolved D. This CDR3 is built from 11 residues. Trimming removed 8 bases from V and 3 bases from J, with 5 bases in between. Germline CDR1 is MNHEY and CDR2 is SMNVEV (reference sequence). The DNA of the CDR3 is TGTGCCAGCCTGAACTACAATGAGCAGTTCTTC. It translates to CASLNYNEQFF.

The chain uses TRBV12-5 and TRBJ1-1; 9 bases are a match to TRBD1. V was clipped by 4 bases and J by 1 base; unmatched bases: 13. The CDR3 runs to 18 residues. In germline, CDR1 is LGHNT, CDR2 FRNRAP. The CDR3: CASGWGTGIKLGNTEAFF. The CDR3 coding sequence is TGTGCTAGTGGTTGGGGGACAGGGATAAAGCTTGGGAACACTGAAGCTTTCTTT.

This clonotype was detected a few times. CDR3 region: CASSFSRGADAEAFF. The CDR3 DNA reads TGTGCCAGTAGTTTCTCTCGAGGGGCGGACGCTGAAGCTTTCTTT. The V call is TRBV19, the J call TRBJ1-1; possibly TRBD1 for D (5 bases). The CDR3 loop spans 15 amino acids. Germline V CDR1 and CDR2: LNHDA, SQIVND (reference sequence). V lost 5 bases to trimming and J lost 6 bases, with 19 bases between them.

The chain uses TRBV20-1 and TRBJ1-5; 8 bases map to TRBD1. Germline V CDR1 and CDR2: DFQATT, SNEGSKA (reference sequence). With 0 bases clipped from V and 3 bases from J, the junction kept 4 bases outside the gene matches. This CDR3 spans 15 amino acids. The CDR3 nucleotides are TGCAGTGCTAGAGATACAGGGGGGATCAATCAGCCCCAGCATTTT. Its translation is CSARDTGGINQPQHF.

The chain combines TRBV7-2 with TRBJ2-1; 9 bases line up with TRBD2. Germline loops: CDR1 SGHTA, CDR2 FQGNSA. The V segment lost 2 bases and the J segment 10 bases; nucleotides outside the gene matches: 9. The CDR3 length is 15 residues. CDR3 loop: CASSLTGGGAREQFF. For the CDR3, the DNA is TGTGCCAGCAGCTTAACCGGCGGGGGGGCCCGGGAGCAGTTCTTC.

This clonotype was detected a few times. This chain links TRBV25-1 with TRBJ1-1; D possibly corresponds to TRBD1 (6 bases). The CDR3 spans 15 residues. The V gene lost 3 bases and the J gene lost 2 bases, with 13 bases spanning the gap. CDR1 MGHDK and CDR2 SYGVNS come from the germline V gene. The CDR3 protein is CASSETRDTNTEAFF. For the CDR3, the DNA is TGTGCCAGCAGTGAGACAAGGGACACAAACACTGAAGCTTTCTTT.

This clonotype was seen ten or more times. The rearrangement uses TRBV5-6 and TRBJ2-7; perhaps TRBD1 as D (6 bases). Germline-derived CDR1 and CDR2 are SGHDT and YYEEEE. This CDR3 has 15 amino acids. Trimming removed 4 bases at V and 0 bases at J, with 14 bases between. Here the CDR3 DNA reads TGTGCCAGCAGCCGGACAGTCGATCCCTCCTACGAGCAGTACGTC. Amino acids: CASSRTVDPSYEQYV.

Points on this clonotype: One junction end disagrees with the germline gene, perhaps due to a read error. J is TRBJ1-1 and V is TRBV6-5; D uncertain. Germline V lookup: CDR1 MNHEY, CDR2 SVGAGI. The CDR3 is made up of 15 amino acids. This CDR3 is CASSYSGGGNAEAFF. CDR3 nucleotide sequence: TGTGCCAGCAGTTACTCGGGAGGAGGGAACGCTGAAGCTTTCTTT.

The chain recombines TRBV6-1 with TRBJ2-3; TRBD1 might be the D (6 bases). This CDR3 is built from 15 residues. The germline V gene has CDR1 MNHNS and CDR2 SASEGT. V was pared by 6 bases and J by 0 bases, with 13 bases between. This chain's CDR3 is CASRKQGSSTDTQYF. The DNA of the CDR3 is TGTGCCAGCAGGAAACAGGGTAGTAGCACAGATACGCAGTATTTT.

In this sample, this clonotype turned up a few times. The chain is built from TRBV28 and TRBJ2-3; D call uncertain. Germline-derived CDR1 and CDR2 are MDHEN and SYDVKM. The CDR3 spans 14 residues. V lost 5 bases and J 0 bases, leaving 9 bases between the germline ends. CDR3 nucleotides: TGTGCCAGCAGTCCTCAGCCTAGCACAGATACGCAGTATTTT. Its translation: CASSPQPSTDTQYF. Using reference TRBV28 and TRBJ2-3 for the parts outside the CDR3, the full variable domain is DVKVTQSSRYLVKRTGEKVFLECVQDMDHENMFWYRQDPGLGLRLIYFSYDVKMKEKGDIPEGYSVSREKKERFSLILESASTNQTSMYLCASSPQPSTDTQYFGPGTRLTVL.

This clonotype was picked up many times. The rearrangement links TRBV7-8 to TRBJ2-5, with 10 bases fitting TRBD2. This CDR3 contains 15 residues. V was pared by 0 bases and J by 4 bases, with 2 bases of the junction left unmatched. Germline values: CDR1 SGHVS, CDR2 FQNEAQ. In DNA, the CDR3 is TGTGCCAGCAGCTTAGCCAGCGGGGGGGCAGAGACCCAGTACTTC. As protein: CASSLASGGAETQYF.

A word on this clonotype: An end of the junction differs from the germline gene, which may be a read error. The V call is TRBV28, the J call TRBJ2-2; D call uncertain. Germline lookup yields CDR1 MDHEN and CDR2 SYDVKM. The CDR3 is 14 residues long. DNA for the CDR3: TGTGTCAGCAGCCTTAGGAGCGACACCGGGGAGCTGTTTTTT. This sequence encodes CVSSLRSDTGELFF.

V usage is TRBV20-1 and J usage is TRBJ2-7, with D tentatively TRBD2 (6 bases). Germline loops: CDR1 DFQATT, CDR2 SNEGSKA (reference sequence). With 3 bases removed from V and 2 bases from J, the gap between germline ends came to 17 bases. The length of the CDR3 is 15 residues. The DNA of the CDR3 is TGCAGTGCTAGGGGGGGAAAGGGGCGGGCCTACGAGCAGTACGTC. This translates into CSARGGKGRAYEQYV.

V gene TRBV12-3 or TRBV12-4 combines with J gene TRBJ2-2; D gene uncertain. V gave up 9 bases and J gave up 4 bases, with 12 bases separating them. This CDR3 is built from 13 residues. The CDR3 nucleotides read TGTGCCAGAAACCCAGCCGCCACCGGGGAGCTGTTTTTT. Translation gives CARNPAATGELFF.